This TCR beta chain originates from a study of blood T cell repertoires in COVID-19 (dated by TCRdb to about 2020). For the wider study: Samples covering the acute and convalescent phases of COVID-19 were provided by collaborators in the United States, Italy and Spain. The material from the prospective study consisted of cDNA or gDNA derived from T cells, B-cell-depleted T cells, or PBMCs. The dataset comprised deeply sampled blood TCRbeta repertoires from subjects exposed to, actively infected with, or recovered from COVID-19. The repertoires were released in a freely available public database intended as a resource for research on the immune response to SARS-CoV-2. The samples were drawn from the first 160 participants of the ongoing ImmuneRACE study and from 950 to 1,500 subjects provided by 6 global collaborators. The sample metadata nearly always contained a de-identified subject ID, COVID-19 status, age in years and sex. Where available, HLA class I and class II types were obtained from metadata supplied by the sample provider rather than from assay-based typing.

Regarding this clone: Its target antigen remains unknown. Within one base of it there is no much larger clone, and no base qualities were kept.

The immunoSEQ Assay, a bias-controlled multiplex PCR, was used to amplify TCRbeta CDR3 regions from genomic DNA. On the authors' methods: The number of nucleated cells in each sample was estimated from the amplification of reference gene primers within the assay. Sequence reads were collapsed and filtered to measure the absolute abundance of every unique TCRbeta CDR3 rearrangement. For each sample, productive Simpson clonality was calculated as the square root of Simpson's diversity index over productive rearrangements. Imported from immuneACCESS, the table was reduced by TCRdb to in-frame sequences with V and J called. These copies leave out some clones; in studies compared against another copy, an unresolved V gene accounts for under half, and the cause of the remainder is not known. That table supplies the V and J calls and clone size; D and trimming were determined from the DNA. This sample is represented by about 39,000 clones; approximately 93% of them were singletons. The ten most abundant clones make up around 4% of the sample.

CDR1 SGDLS and CDR2 YYNGEE were looked up in the germline V gene. The CDR3 spans 16 residues, from the cysteine through the phenylalanine. Only the CDR3 portion is preserved as DNA: 48 bases, with reading frame beginning at the first base. Trimming removed 2 bases from V and 6 bases from J; the gene matches leave 8 bases unexplained. What the work shows at the level of the full study, not this receptor alone: Clinical and demographic metadata were provided uncurated, with the amount varying by source and participant.

The collaborating institutions used their own protocols to collect whole blood in K2EDTA tubes. For TCRbeta analysis, collaborators shipped samples in one of three forms: frozen whole blood, isolated PBMCs, or DNA extracted from either of those sample types. The sequenced sample consisted of peripheral blood. The receptor was isolated from a human donor with active COVID-19. The donor label of this sample is uncertain. The chain couples TRBV9 to TRBJ2-1, with 10 bases in between that match TRBD2. The CDR3 protein: CASSVFDSGRANEQFF. The nucleotide sequence is given as TGTGCCAGCAGCGTCTTTGACAGCGGGAGGGCCAATGAGCAGTTCTTC.